The clone carrying this T cell receptor (beta chain) has just one count. The target antigen is unknown. Sorting of unstimulated PBMCs yielded separate CD3+CD4+ and CD3+CD8+ fractions. The data derive from a study of T cell clones after liver transplantation. Study overall: Liver transplant recipients had immunosuppression withdrawal attempted within 2 years.

The data were produced by immunoSEQ multiplex PCR, yet TCRdb's version contains in-frame clones alone and is incomplete. Among around 110,000 clones listed, over 75% were seen once. Broader study findings: Post-transplant, graft-donor-reactive CD4 TCRbeta sequences in blood dropped significantly in most of the 8 subjects. Rather than being deleted, graft donor-reactive T cells may have moved into the graft.

The source material was CD4+ T cells from blood, sampled 12 months after liver transplant. This sequence was found in a human patient who received a liver transplant. T cells may partly derive from the graft donor.

The DNA of the CDR3 is TGCAGCGTTGAAGGACAGGGGGCAACAGACCGCTACAATGAGCAGTTCTTC. Translated, it gives CSVEGQGATDRYNEQFF. The chain links TRBV29-1 to TRBJ2-1; 10 nucleotides match TRBD1. J gave up 3 bases and V 1 base, and 9 bases lay outside the gene matches. Germline loops: CDR1 SQVTM, CDR2 ANQGSEA. CDR3 size: 17 residues.